The entry below gives a single TCR beta chain sequence along with its context. This clonotype turned up a few times. Its antigen remains undetermined. No base-level quality is on record; no much larger clone is a single base apart. This sample is drawn from a study of blood T cells in healthy people across ages (dated by TCRdb to between 2014 and 2017). Regarding the study in general: In model experiments, roughly one uniquely barcoded TCR beta cDNA molecule per two T cells was captured by template switching. The study measured age-related changes in TCR beta repertoire diversity using deep sequencing normalized with unique cDNA molecular identifiers. The donors were split into four age groups: young (average about 15 years), middle-aged (nearly 40), aged (over 55) and long-lived (approximately 80). To avoid experimental bias, donors of different ages were randomly spread across the sequencing lanes. Using the same blood draw, the study looked at two additional independent replicas of 1 million unique cDNA reads for two donors, one aged 18 to 30 and the other aged 80 or older. Study-wide findings and limitations: Because the CMV infection status of the donors was unknown, age-related changes in expanded clonotypes may potentially have been confounded. The long-lived group showed more naive CD4+ T cells, fewer expanded clones and increased TCR diversity than the aged group, suggesting age selection. Total diversity estimates from one million sequenced T cells were considered lower bounds and underestimates. Observed TCR beta diversity correlated strongly with the percentage of naive T cells measured by flow cytometry. As age increased, observed TCR beta diversity per million T cells dropped in a roughly linear way, and a significant reduction was already evident by age 40. Because profiling used bulk unsorted PBMCs, naive and antigen-experienced compartments could not be compared conclusively.

The donors were about 40 Caucasian individuals from Russia, aged roughly 6 to 100 years, who were systemically healthy. Around 9.8 milliliters of peripheral blood were collected from each donor into EDTA-treated Vacutainer tubes. Ficoll-Paque density-gradient centrifugation was used to isolate PBMCs, with at least 6.5 million per sample. Total RNA, at least 5 micrograms per sample, was extracted from PBMCs with Trizol reagent. Naive CD45RAhigh/CD27high T cell percentages were measured by flow cytometry on a PBMC aliquot from every donor. Libraries were made using 5' RACE. The reads were generated on an Illumina HiSeq 2500. A second PCR of roughly 7 to 11 cycles was performed with a sample-barcoded 5' primer and a J-beta primer mix. A template-switch 5' adaptor carrying 12 random nucleotides introduced a unique molecular identifier onto each TCR beta cDNA molecule. At least 2.5 million CDR3-containing paired-end reads were obtained from each sample. First-strand cDNA synthesis was performed from all RNA using the Mint cDNA synthesis kit, with priming by a TRBC-specific oligonucleotide. Following uracil-DNA glycosylase treatment, a first 18-cycle PCR with universal primers M1SS and BC2_uni_R was performed on all cDNA. Per the authors' processing: For normalization, 1 million high-quality reads were randomly selected from each sample, with every read carrying a distinct molecular identifier. Instead of being binned into consensus sequences, reads with shared molecular identifiers were discarded. MiTCR, run with a Q25 quality threshold and the strictest error-elimination algorithm, handled CDR3 identification, clonotype clustering and error correction. A nonparametric unseen species model with Euler transformation was used to estimate a lower bound on total TCR beta diversity. The public reads were run again by TCRdb, first through fastp at Q25 and then through MiXCR, and only productive beta chains were kept. CDR3 protein sequences are deduplicated, and each keeps its most common genes and DNA. These V and J calls originate from TCRdb's pipeline instead of the authors' own analysis. Within this sample are 800,000 or so distinct CDR3 sequences, with about 45% of them counted one time only. The ten largest account for 15% to 20% of the sample.

The receptor comes from an elderly man in good health. The sequenced material came from blood.

The CDR3 here reads CASSLDSETGELFF. The DNA is as follows: TGCGCCAGCAGCTTGGACAGTGAGACCGGGGAGCTGTTTTTT. The chain is encoded by TRBV5-1 joined to TRBJ2-2, with the D gene too uncertain to name. Between the V and J ends, shortened by 0 bases and 5 bases respectively, the junction contains 8 bases. In the germline V gene, CDR1 corresponds to SGHRS and CDR2 to YFSETQ. The CDR3 numbers 14 residues from cysteine through phenylalanine. Of the read, only the CDR3 DNA is kept; its 42 bases are in frame from base 1.